The 31 T cell receptor beta chains below were found in one sample sequenced in a study of OX40 agonist ivuxolimab in advanced cancers. Repertoires were generated with immunoSEQ multiplex PCR, while TCRdb's copy carries only in-frame clones and drops some. The sample lists over 60,000 clones; approximately 92% were seen once. Sequences were derived from CD4+ or CD8+ T cells sorted from blood, sampled in a trial of the OX40 agonist ivuxolimab. These receptor sequences come from an adult with an advanced solid tumor such as melanoma, head and neck, liver or kidney cancer.

This chain connects TRBV27 to TRBJ1-4, with 7 bases fitting TRBD1. V lost 7 bases to trimming and J lost 0 bases; unmatched junction nucleotides: 5. The germline CDR1 and CDR2 sequences are MNHEY and SMNVEV (reference sequence). The CDR3 extends over 15 amino acids. The CDR3 here is CASKGGKATNEKLFF. Written as DNA, the CDR3 is TGTGCCAGCAAAGGGGGCAAAGCAACTAATGAAAAACTGTTTTTT. The full variable domain, with the rest looked up from reference TRBV27 and TRBJ1-4, is EAQVTQNPRYLITVTGKKLTVTCSQNMNHEYMSWYRQDPGLGLRQIYYSMNVEVTDKGDVPEGYKVSRKEKRNFPLILESPSPNQTSLYFCASKGGKATNEKLFFGSGTQLSVL.

The V call is TRBV27, the J call TRBJ2-1; 7 bases agree with TRBD2. CDR3 length: 16 amino acids. Trimming took 5 bases from V and 4 from J; bases not matched to a gene: 11. CDR1 and CDR2 (germline): MNHEY, SMNVEV (reference sequence). The CDR3 spells CASSPREAGKYNEQFF. The CDR3 coding sequence is TGTGCCAGCAGTCCCCGGGAAGCGGGGAAATACAATGAGCAGTTCTTC.

The chain couples TRBV4-1 to TRBJ2-2; D remains unclear. The CDR3 loop spans 15 amino acids. Germline V gene sequence: CDR1 MGHRA, CDR2 YSYEKL. The V end lost 4 bases, the J end lost 7 bases, and 16 bases lay between the germline ends. CDR3 in DNA: TGCGCCAGCAGCCCCCGATCTACCCAAAACGGGGAGCTGTTTTTT. Residues: CASSPRSTQNGELFF.

The rearrangement links TRBV6-5 to TRBJ1-3; possibly TRBD1 for D (6 bases). This CDR3 contains 14 residues. With 5 bases removed from V and 2 bases from J, the gap between germline ends came to 10 bases. Germline values: CDR1 MNHEY, CDR2 SVGAGI. CDR3 sequence reads: CASSRTATGNTIYF. In nucleotides, the CDR3 is TGTGCCAGCAGTCGGACAGCTACTGGAAACACCATATATTTT.

J is TRBJ2-7 and V is TRBV7-9, with TRBD1 matching 7 bases. The germline V gene has CDR1 SEHNR and CDR2 FQNEAQ (reference sequence). The trim removed 2 bases at V and 3 bases at J, leaving 7 bases unmatched. CDR3 length: 15 residues. CDR3 region: CASSLQQGVVYEQYF. The CDR3 nucleotides are TGTGCCAGCAGCTTACAGCAGGGGGTGGTCTACGAGCAGTACTTC. Full variable domain (outside the CDR3, taken from reference TRBV7-9 and TRBJ2-7): DTGVSQNPRHKITKRGQNVTFRCDPISEHNRLYWYRQTLGQGPEFLTYFQNEAQLEKSRLLSDRFSAERPKGSFSTLEIQRTEQGDSAMYLCASSLQQGVVYEQYFGPGTRLTVT.

The gene calls are TRBV7-9 and TRBJ2-5, with TRBD2 matching 7 bases. J was trimmed by 5 bases and V by 2 bases; bases with no gene match: 5. CDR1 SEHNR and CDR2 FQNEAQ come from the germline V gene (reference sequence). This CDR3 is built from 14 residues. Here the CDR3 reads CASSLWWEGETQYF. Here the CDR3 DNA reads TGTGCCAGCAGCTTATGGTGGGAGGGGGAGACCCAGTACTTC.

The chain combines TRBV5-1 with TRBJ1-1; weak D call: TRBD1 (5 bases). The CDR3 is made up of 15 amino acids. The V gene lost 0 bases and the J gene lost 0 bases, with 9 bases spanning the gap. Germline V gene sequence: CDR1 SGHRS, CDR2 YFSETQ. The CDR3 DNA sequence: TGCGCCAGCAGCTTGGGACAGACGATGAACACTGAAGCTTTCTTT. It specifies CASSLGQTMNTEAFF.

The V call is TRBV11-2, the J call TRBJ2-1, with 7 bases that match TRBD2. The CDR3 consists of 14 residues. With 4 bases clipped from V and 9 bases from J, the junction kept 9 bases outside the gene matches. Germline assignment: CDR1 SGHAT and CDR2 FQNNGV. CDR3 sequence: CASSSIGLVREQFF. In DNA, the CDR3 is TGTGCCAGCAGCTCAATAGGACTAGTGCGTGAGCAGTTCTTC.

V usage is TRBV6-5 and J usage is TRBJ1-6; a possible D gene is TRBD1 (6 bases). Germline assignment: CDR1 MNHEY and CDR2 SVGAGI. V lost 5 bases, J lost 7 bases, and 12 bases lay in between. The CDR3 length is 14 residues. The CDR3 nucleotides are TGTGCCAGCAGTAGGGCAGGGGTGAATTCACCCCTCCACTTT. As protein: CASSRAGVNSPLHF.

The chain joins TRBV5-1 to TRBJ1-3, with TRBD1 as a possible D gene (6 bases). The CDR3 length is 15 residues. Per germline, CDR1 SGHRS and CDR2 YFSETQ. V was clipped by 0 bases and J by 1 base, with 8 bases between them. DNA of the CDR3: TGCGCCAGCAGCTTGGGGACAGATTCTGGAAACACCATATATTTT. Its protein is CASSLGTDSGNTIYF. Variable domain in full (rest from reference TRBV5-1 and TRBJ1-3): KAGVTQTPRYLIKTRGQQVTLSCSPISGHRSVSWYQQTPGQGLQFLFEYFSETQRNKGNFPGRFSGRQFSNSRSEMNVSTLELGDSALYLCASSLGTDSGNTIYFGEGSWLTVV.

The gene calls are TRBV6-1 and TRBJ1-3; 8 nucleotides align to TRBD1. CDR1 MNHNS and CDR2 SASEGT come from the germline V gene. Unmatched junction bases numbered 9, after V lost 1 base and J lost 4 bases. This CDR3 comprises 17 residues. CDR3: CASSEDDTGGTGNTIYF. The CDR3 DNA is TGTGCCAGCAGTGAAGACGATACAGGGGGAACCGGAAACACCATATATTTT.

The chain links TRBV19 to TRBJ1-1; D gene uncertain. Germline CDR1 and CDR2: LNHDA and SQIVND (reference sequence). Trimming took 5 bases from V and 0 from J, leaving 13 bases between them. The CDR3 has 15 residues. The CDR3 sequence: CASSWRGKVNTEAFF. The CDR3 coding sequence is TGTGCCAGTAGTTGGCGCGGGAAGGTGAACACTGAAGCTTTCTTT.

DNA of the CDR3: TGTGCCAGCAGGCCAGGACAGGGGAATTCACCCCTCCACTTT. It translates to CASRPGQGNSPLHF. V is TRBV2 and J is TRBJ1-6, with TRBD1 identical over 9 bases. Germline CDR1 is SNHLY and CDR2 is FYNNEI. The CDR3 loop spans 14 amino acids. The J segment lost 7 bases and the V segment lost 6 bases, leaving 4 bases of the junction unmatched.

The V call is TRBV7-9, the J call TRBJ1-6; D is unclear. Looked up from germline, CDR1 is SEHNR and CDR2 is FQNEAQ (reference sequence). The CDR3 is made up of 16 amino acids. Between the trimmed V and J ends, which lost 5 bases and 0 bases, there was a span of 11 bases. The CDR3 sequence: CASSPTRSSYNSPLHF. The CDR3 nucleotides are TGTGCCAGCAGCCCAACCCGGAGCTCCTATAATTCACCCCTCCACTTT.

V is TRBV2 and J is TRBJ1-2; D possibly corresponds to TRBD1 (6 bases). Germline values: CDR1 SNHLY, CDR2 FYNNEI. V gave up 6 bases and J gave up 4 bases, with 18 bases separating them. The CDR3 covers 15 residues. For the CDR3, the DNA is TGTGCCAGCAGCAAATTTGGGGAGGGGGGCTATGGCTACACCTTC. Encoded protein: CASSKFGEGGYGYTF.

This clone was found a few times. V gene TRBV6-1 combines with J gene TRBJ1-3; the D gene is possibly TRBD1 (5 bases). With 11 bases removed from V and 2 bases from J, the gap between germline ends came to 16 bases. Germline CDR1 MNHNS, CDR2 SASEGT. This CDR3 is 14 amino acids long. The CDR3 here is CAGLGPIPGNTIYF. The CDR3 DNA reads TGTGCCGGCCTGGGACCGATCCCTGGAAACACCATATATTTT.

With regard to this clone: One end of the junction is discordant with germline, which a read error may explain. The rearrangement uses TRBV2 and TRBJ1-3; D not certain. The germline gives CDR1 SNHLY, CDR2 FYNNEI. CDR3 size: 11 residues. The CDR3 nucleotides read TGTGCCAGCAGTTCTGAAAACACCATATATTTT. Its protein product is CASSSENTIYF.

V usage is TRBV2 and J usage is TRBJ2-2; possible D gene TRBD2, 6 bases. Trimming cost V 6 bases and J 5 bases, with 16 bases left between them. Germline CDR1 is SNHLY and CDR2 is FYNNEI. This CDR3 region has 15 residues. The CDR3: CASRDGEARTGELFF. DNA for the CDR3: TGTGCCAGCAGGGACGGGGAGGCCCGAACCGGGGAGCTGTTTTTT.

This chain links TRBV4-1 with TRBJ2-7, with D perhaps matching TRBD2 (5 bases). V was trimmed by 2 bases and J by 1 base, leaving 15 bases between them. Germline V gene sequence: CDR1 MGHRA, CDR2 YSYEKL. This CDR3 contains 16 residues. CDR3 region: CASSQTVLGQSYEQYF. The DNA of the CDR3 is TGCGCCAGCAGCCAAACCGTACTAGGGCAGTCCTACGAGCAGTACTTC.

The chain employs TRBV20-1 and TRBJ1-1; D uncertain. Germline V gene sequence: CDR1 DFQATT, CDR2 SNEGSKA (reference sequence). The V gene lost 6 bases and the J gene lost 1 base, with 6 bases spanning the gap. The CDR3 extends over 11 amino acids. DNA of the CDR3: TGCAGTGCCTACAGGAACACTGAAGCTTTCTTT. Its protein product is CSAYRNTEAFF.

The chain combines TRBV2 with TRBJ2-5; D perhaps matches TRBD2 (6 bases). The V gene's germline CDR1 is SNHLY and CDR2 FYNNEI. The CDR3 totals 15 residues. Between the trimmed V and J ends, which lost 0 bases and 5 bases, there was a span of 13 bases. CDR3 protein: CASSEAASRGETQYF. The CDR3, as DNA: TGTGCCAGCAGTGAAGCGGCCTCCCGGGGGGAGACCCAGTACTTC.

This sequence joins TRBV11-2 and TRBJ2-1, with D maybe TRBD1 (6 bases). The V end lost 4 bases, the J end lost 7 bases, and 17 bases lay between the germline ends. CDR1 and CDR2 from the germline V gene are SGHAT and FQNNGV. The CDR3 covers 15 residues. The CDR3 DNA reads as TGTGCCAGCAGCTCCCAGGGGCTAGCCGCAAATGAGCAGTTCTTC. Translation: CASSSQGLAANEQFF.

The rearrangement joins TRBV5-1 to TRBJ2-7; 9 bases agree with TRBD1. CDR3 length: 16 residues. Germline V gene lookup returns CDR1 SGHRS and CDR2 YFSETQ. Trimming at V came to 3 bases and at J to 0 bases, leaving 7 bases not matched to a gene. CDR3 in DNA: TGCGCCAGCAGCTGGGGACAGGGCGGGAGCTCCTACGAGCAGTACTTC. Its protein is CASSWGQGGSSYEQYF.

V usage is TRBV2 and J usage is TRBJ2-5; a weak D match, TRBD1 (6 bases). The germline V and J ends were trimmed by 8 bases and 5 bases, with 15 bases remaining between them. The CDR3 runs 13 residues. Germline V gene data show CDR1 as SNHLY and CDR2 as FYNNEI. The CDR3 spells CASLQGRWETQYF. The CDR3 coding sequence is TGTGCCAGCTTGCAGGGGAGATGGGAGACCCAGTACTTC.

The chain carries TRBV7-3 and TRBJ2-2, with TRBD2 identical over 11 bases. This CDR3 has 16 residues. V was pared by 5 bases and J by 4 bases, with 6 bases of the junction left unmatched. The V gene's germline CDR1 is SGHTA and CDR2 FQGTGA. The CDR3 bases are TGTGCCAGCAGCCCCACGACTAGCGGGACCACCGGGGAGCTGTTTTTT. As protein: CASSPTTSGTTGELFF.

This chain joins TRBV28 and TRBJ1-5; TRBD1 agrees at 7 bases. Per germline, CDR1 MDHEN and CDR2 SYDVKM. CDR3 length equals 12 residues. The CDR3 region is CGVDRADQPQHF. As DNA, the CDR3 is TGTGGGGTTGACAGGGCTGATCAGCCCCAGCATTTT.

The rearrangement links TRBV4-1 to TRBJ2-7; tentative D call: TRBD2 (6 bases). The CDR3 is made up of 15 amino acids. Germline V gene sequence: CDR1 MGHRA, CDR2 YSYEKL. Trimming stripped 0 bases from V and 2 bases from J, with 11 bases between. The DNA of the CDR3 is TGCGCCAGCAGCCAAGATCGGGGGAAGACCTACGAGCAGTACTTC. It is translated as CASSQDRGKTYEQYF.

The gene calls are TRBV5-1 and TRBJ2-1; 9 nucleotides line up with TRBD1. Germline assignment: CDR1 SGHRS and CDR2 YFSETQ. The CDR3 sequence is 14 residues long. V lost 5 bases and J lost 3; bases outside the gene matches: 3. The CDR3 nucleotides are TGCGCCAGCAGGTGGACAGGGGACTACAATGAGCAGTTCTTC. Translated, it gives CASRWTGDYNEQFF.

The V call is TRBV28, the J call TRBJ1-2; 10 nucleotides line up with TRBD1. This CDR3 comprises 13 residues. Germline V gives CDR1 MDHEN, CDR2 SYDVKM. V lost 10 bases and J lost 2; bases outside the gene matches: 4. The CDR3 protein is CATTTGGNYGYTF. The DNA of the CDR3 is TGTGCCACTACGACAGGGGGCAACTATGGCTACACCTTC.

The rearrangement joins TRBV7-3 to TRBJ1-6, with TRBD1 matching over 7 bases. The ends lost 6 bases at V and 11 bases at J; junction bases unmatched: 13. The germline gives CDR1 SGHTA, CDR2 FQGTGA. The CDR3 is 15 residues long. The CDR3 region is CASSLTGTADTPLHF. CDR3 DNA sequence: TGTGCCAGCAGTCTAACCGGGACAGCGGACACACCCCTCCACTTT.

In regard to this clone: Other DNA variants within this sample encode the same CDR3. The J gene is TRBJ1-2, the V gene TRBV7-9, with TRBD1 matching over 9 bases. J gave up 8 bases and V 2 bases, and 6 bases lay outside the gene matches. Looked up from germline, CDR1 is SEHNR and CDR2 is FQNEAQ (reference sequence). This CDR3 is built from 14 residues. For the CDR3, the DNA is TGTGCCAGCAGCTTAAGGGGACAGGGTTGGGGCTACACCTTC. Protein sequence: CASSLRGQGWGYTF.